The 7 T cell receptor beta chains below were found in one sample sequenced in a study of control samples from healthy donors and cancer patients. Assay: immunoSEQ multiplex PCR; the TCRdb copy retains only in-frame clones and omits some. The data contain approximately 100,000 clones, 85% to 90% of them seen just once; the ten biggest clones take up roughly 14%. What was sequenced was blood. Receptors originate from a young man in good health.

The V call is TRBV5-4, the J call TRBJ2-7; D gene ambiguous. Germline loops: CDR1 SGHNT, CDR2 YYREEE (reference sequence). V lost 2 bases and J 3 bases, leaving 9 bases between the germline ends. The CDR3 consists of 13 residues. For the CDR3, the DNA is TGTGCCAGCAGCTTCGGCCTTAACTACGAGCAGTACTTC. Protein product: CASSFGLNYEQYF. The whole variable domain, filled in from reference TRBV5-4 and TRBJ2-7, reads ETGVTQSPTHLIKTRGQQVTLRCSSQSGHNTVSWYQQALGQGPQFIFQYYREEENGRGNFPPRFSGLQFPNYSSELNVNALELDDSALYLCASSFGLNYEQYFGPGTRLTVT.

The chain couples TRBV30 to TRBJ1-1, with a tentative D call TRBD1 (5 bases). CDR3 length: 15 residues. V was clipped by 1 base and J by 0 bases, with 12 bases between them. CDR1 and CDR2 (germline): GTSNPN, SVGIG (reference sequence). The CDR3 region is CAWSGSDKLNTEAFF. Here the CDR3 DNA reads TGTGCCTGGAGTGGGTCGGACAAGCTGAACACTGAAGCTTTCTTT.

This chain links TRBV28 with TRBJ1-5, with 8 bases lining up with TRBD1. The CDR3 extends over 18 amino acids. With V trimmed by 2 bases and J by 1 base, 10 bases remained unmatched. Germline values: CDR1 MDHEN, CDR2 SYDVKM. In DNA, the CDR3 is TGTGCCAGCAGTTTAAGGGCAGGGGGCCTGCAGAGCAATCAGCCCCAGCATTTT. Translation: CASSLRAGGLQSNQPQHF.

The chain employs TRBV30 and TRBJ2-7; 7 bases are shared with TRBD1. The germline CDR1 and CDR2 sequences are GTSNPN and SVGIG (reference sequence). The CDR3 is made up of 12 amino acids. Losses at the gene ends were 5 bases for V and 4 bases for J; bases not matched to a gene: 5. The CDR3 nucleotides read TGTGCCTGGGAGGGACAGAGATACGAGCAGTACTTC. Residues: CAWEGQRYEQYF.

The rearrangement links TRBV28 to TRBJ1-5; TRBD1 might be the D (5 bases). From germline, CDR1 is MDHEN and CDR2 SYDVKM. V shed 5 bases and J shed 9 bases, with 20 bases lying between them. CDR3 length equals 15 residues. The DNA of the CDR3 is TGTGCCAGCAGTCCCTACCGGGGCGGGGTTGGGCCCCAGCATTTT. Its translation is CASSPYRGGVGPQHF. Complete variable domain (other parts from reference TRBV28 and TRBJ1-5): DVKVTQSSRYLVKRTGEKVFLECVQDMDHENMFWYRQDPGLGLRLIYFSYDVKMKEKGDIPEGYSVSREKKERFSLILESASTNQTSMYLCASSPYRGGVGPQHFGDGTRLSIL.

The chain recombines TRBV7-9 with TRBJ1-2, with 7 bases fitting TRBD1. J lost 4 bases, V lost 5 bases, and 13 bases had no gene match. CDR3 length: 16 residues. Germline values: CDR1 SEHNR, CDR2 FQNEAQ (reference sequence). In DNA form, the CDR3 reads TGTGCCAGCAGCCCGGGGGGGGGACAGAAGGGCTATGGCTACACCTTC. Amino acids: CASSPGGGQKGYGYTF.

The V and J genes are TRBV11-3 and TRBJ2-3; 8 nucleotides line up with TRBD2. CDR1 SGHNT and CDR2 YENEEA come from the germline V gene. The CDR3 is 15 residues long. After removal of 3 bases from V and 6 bases from J, the junction contained 8 bases not matched to a gene. The CDR3 sequence: CASSFGAGVTDTQYF. The CDR3 bases are TGTGCCAGCAGCTTCGGAGCGGGAGTAACTGATACGCAGTATTTT. Full variable domain (rest looked up from reference TRBV11-3 and TRBJ2-3): EAGVVQSPRYKIIEKKQPVAFWCNPISGHNTLYWYLQNLGQGPELLIRYENEEAVDDSQLPKDRFSAERLKGVDSTLKIQPAELGDSAVYLCASSFGAGVTDTQYFGPGTRLTVL.